This T cell receptor (beta chain) emerged from a study of T-cell reconstitution after alpha-beta-depleted transplantation in children. Unique molecular identifiers tagged the TCRbeta library. Each CDR3 protein is one row after TCRdb ran MiXCR on the PCR reads. The sample gives 450,000 to 550,000 distinct CDR3 sequences, over 9.5% of which show up once; 13% to 15% is in the top ten. General study results and limits: T cells produced anew were the main source of T-cell counts and diversity one year after transplant. At day 60, the high TCRbeta diversity found in some patients originated from recipient T cells and thymic progenitors that had survived.

The CDR3 totals 15 residues. From germline, CDR1 is SGDLS and CDR2 YYNGEE. J gave up 6 bases and V 0 bases, and 5 bases lay outside the gene matches. In this sample, this clonotype turned up a few times. Its matching antigen is unknown. This receptor was taken from a female patient between 2 and 15 years old who had a stem cell transplant for aplastic anemia, so the T cells may come from the graft donor. The gene calls are TRBV9 and TRBJ2-2, with 7 bases fitting TRBD2. The sample consisted of PBMCs, mostly from graft donor cells, taken 180 days after TCRalphabeta/CD19-depleted stem cell transplant. This CDR3 is CASSVGLSGAGELFF. The CDR3 DNA reads TGTGCCAGCAGCGTAGGGCTCAGCGGGGCCGGGGAGCTGTTTTTT.